Here is one T cell receptor beta chain with its context. With V trimmed by 0 bases and J by 0 bases, 9 bases remained unmatched. The CDR3 has 19 residues. The V gene's germline CDR1 is LGHNA and CDR2 YNFKEQ. The sample belongs to a study of blood T cell repertoires in COVID-19. About the study: From T cells, B-cell-depleted T cells, or PBMCs came the material, which was cDNA or gDNA.

Enrolled through a virtual design, the participants were between roughly 18 and 90 years of age and came from some 26 US areas. Each participant's cohort was designated according to participant-reported clinical history. Original handling: Amplified reference gene primers provided the basis for estimating nucleated cell counts. Assay: immunoSEQ multiplex PCR; the TCRdb copy retains only in-frame clones and omits some. The DNA gave D and trimming, while V, J and clone size come from that table. Here the sample spans hundreds of thousands of clones, 88% being singletons. Input material: PBMCs or T cells enriched from blood (not recorded which). The TCR comes from a woman aged 60-75 years in a cohort exposed to, infected with or recovered from COVID-19 (not recorded which). V is TRBV4-2 and J is TRBJ2-3; TRBD2 matches at 10 bases. DNA of the CDR3: TGTGCCAGCAGCCAAGATTCCGAGCGGGAGGGCCGTAGCACAGATACGCAGTATTTT. This codes for CASSQDSEREGRSTDTQYF.